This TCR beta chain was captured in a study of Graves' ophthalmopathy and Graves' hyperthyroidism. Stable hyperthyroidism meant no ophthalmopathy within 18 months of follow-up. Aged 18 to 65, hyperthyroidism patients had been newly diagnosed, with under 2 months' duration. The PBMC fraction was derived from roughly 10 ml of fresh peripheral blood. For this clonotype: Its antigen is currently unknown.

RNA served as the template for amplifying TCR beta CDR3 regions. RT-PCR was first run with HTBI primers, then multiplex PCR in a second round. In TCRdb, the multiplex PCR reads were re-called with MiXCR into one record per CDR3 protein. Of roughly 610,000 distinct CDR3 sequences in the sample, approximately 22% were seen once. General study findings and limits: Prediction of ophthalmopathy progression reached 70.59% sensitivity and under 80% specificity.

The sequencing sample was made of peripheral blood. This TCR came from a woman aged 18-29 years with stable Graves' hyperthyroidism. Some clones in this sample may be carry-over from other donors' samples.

The DNA for the CDR3 is TGTGCCAGCTCACCGGGCGACAGGGCGGGATCCTACGAGCAGTACTTC. Translation gives CASSPGDRAGSYEQYF. This chain uses TRBV11-1 with TRBJ2-7, with TRBD1 as a possible D gene (7 bases). CDR1 and CDR2 from the germline V gene are SGHAT and FQDESV (reference sequence). The V and J ends lost 8 bases and 1 base respectively, with 21 bases between them. This CDR3 spans 16 amino acids.